This TCR beta chain was retrieved from a study of blood T cell repertoires in COVID-19. With V trimmed by 2 bases and J by 5 bases, 6 bases remained unmatched. The CDR3 is 14 amino acids. Germline V gives CDR1 GTSNPN, CDR2 SVGIG (reference sequence). TCRdb's copy holds only in-frame clones and misses some; the assay was immunoSEQ multiplex PCR. The sample records under 350,000 clones, about 89% being singletons. Sequencing was done on a sample of peripheral blood. The chain employs TRBV30 and TRBJ2-3; 8 bases are shared with TRBD2. The clonotype comes from a man aged 35 to 55 with acute or convalescent COVID-19. In DNA form, the CDR3 reads TGTGCCTGGAGTTACGGGGGGGCCGGAGATACGCAGTATTTT. Translating it yields CAWSYGGAGDTQYF.